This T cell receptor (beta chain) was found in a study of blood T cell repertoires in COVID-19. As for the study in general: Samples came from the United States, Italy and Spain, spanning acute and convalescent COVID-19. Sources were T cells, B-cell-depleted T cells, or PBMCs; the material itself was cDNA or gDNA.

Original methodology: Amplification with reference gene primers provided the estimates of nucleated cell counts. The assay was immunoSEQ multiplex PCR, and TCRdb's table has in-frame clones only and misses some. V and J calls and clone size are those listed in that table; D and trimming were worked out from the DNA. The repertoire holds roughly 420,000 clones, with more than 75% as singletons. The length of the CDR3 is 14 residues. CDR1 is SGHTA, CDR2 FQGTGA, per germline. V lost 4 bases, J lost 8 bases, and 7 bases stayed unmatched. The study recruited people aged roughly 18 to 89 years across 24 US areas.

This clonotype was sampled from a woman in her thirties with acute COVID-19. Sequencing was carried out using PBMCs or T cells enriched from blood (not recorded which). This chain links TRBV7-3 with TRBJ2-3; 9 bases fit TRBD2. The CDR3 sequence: CASSSLAGTGTQYF. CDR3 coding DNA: TGTGCCAGCAGCTCCCTAGCGGGGACGGGTACGCAGTATTTT.